This is a list of T cell receptor beta chains from one sample in a study of memory CD4+ T cells and cytomegalovirus serostatus. The repertoire was sequenced with immunoSEQ multiplex PCR; TCRdb's copy has only in-frame clones and lacks some. The sample contains fewer than 40,000 clones, roughly 85% of which appear only once. The sample comprised memory CD4+ T cells from blood. These receptor sequences come from an adult in good health and CMV-seropositive. CDR3s include the opening cysteine and the closing phenylalanine or tryptophan. D genes are given only for firm matches. A clone size is listed for some rows: how often the clone was seen (once, few, many), or a class if it is expanded.

v_gene	d_gene	j_gene	abundance	CDR3nt	CDR3aa
TRBV18	TRBD1	TRBJ1-1	-	TGTGCCAGCTCACAATTTTCAGGGGGCGATTCGGCTTTCTTT	CASSQFSGGDSAFF
TRBV25-1	TRBD1	TRBJ2-1	-	TGTGCCAGCAGTGAAACCGGGACAGGGCACAATGAGCAGTTCTTC	CASSETGTGHNEQFF
TRBV29-1	-	TRBJ2-3	-	TGCAGCGTTGGAGCGAGCCTTAGCACAGATACGCAGTATTTT	CSVGASLSTDTQYF
TRBV11-1	-	TRBJ1-2	-	TGTGCCAGCAGGCAAGACGCTCTATCCGCATCTAACTATGGCTACACCTTC	CASRQDALSASNYGYTF
TRBV6-1	-	TRBJ2-7	-	TGTGCCAGCAGTACGGGACCACTTAACTACGAGCAGTACTTC	CASSTGPLNYEQYF
TRBV6-5	-	TRBJ1-6	-	TGTGCCAGCAGCCCCCGGGGGGTTGGTTCACCCCTCCACTTT	CASSPRGVGSPLHF
TRBV5-6	-	TRBJ1-1	-	TGTGCCAGCAGCTGGAGGCGACCGGGTGGCACTGAAGCTTTCTTT	CASSWRRPGGTEAFF
TRBV2	-	TRBJ1-1	few	TGTGCCAGCAGGCGCTTTGTGGAGAACACTGAAGCTTTCTTT	CASRRFVENTEAFF
TRBV5-1	TRBD1	TRBJ1-1	-	TGCGCCAGCAGCTTGGGGACAGGGCGGAACACTGAAGCTTTCTTT	CASSLGTGRNTEAFF
TRBV5-1	-	TRBJ2-5	-	TGCGCCAGCAGCTTGGTCCAAGAGGAGACCCAGTACTTC	CASSLVQEETQYF
TRBV4-2	TRBD1	TRBJ1-4	-	TGTGCCAGCACCCCTTCGGCAGGGGGCGAGAAAAAACTGTTTTTT	CASTPSAGGEKKLFF
TRBV4-3	-	TRBJ1-2	-	TGCGCCAGCAGCCAAGATGTTCGGATCTATGGCTACACCTTC	CASSQDVRIYGYTF
TRBV19	TRBD1	TRBJ2-5	-	TGTGCCAGTAGTAAGGGACAGGGGGTTGAGACCCAGTACTTC	CASSKGQGVETQYF
TRBV6-1	-	TRBJ1-2	-	-	CASSEYGTVDGYTFGSDTF
TRBV7-9	-	TRBJ2-3	-	TGTGCCAGCAGCCACCCAAGGGGGGGTCCTCGCACAGATACGCAGTATTTT	CASSHPRGGPRTDTQYF
TRBV11-2	-	TRBJ2-7	few	TGTGCCAGCAGCTTATCGGGGACGAGCTCCTACGAGCAGTACTTC	CASSLSGTSSYEQYF
TRBV7-9	TRBD1	TRBJ1-1	-	TGTGCCAGCAGCTTAGCGAAGGGGGCGGCTTTCTTT	CASSLAKGAAFF
TRBV7-7	TRBD1	TRBJ2-7	once	TGTGCCAGCAGCCCTGGGACAGGCTCTTACGAGCAGTACTTC	CASSPGTGSYEQYF
TRBV18	TRBD1	TRBJ1-1	few	TGTGCCAGCTCACCTTCCGGGACAGCGAACACTGAAGCTTTCTTT	CASSPSGTANTEAFF
TRBV7-2	-	TRBJ1-1	-	TGTGCCAGCAGCTTAGCGAAAGGGGCTCGTGCTGAAGCTTTCTTT	CASSLAKGARAEAFF
TRBV5-6	-	TRBJ2-3	-	TGTGCCAGCAGCCACAGCACAGATACGCAGTATTTT	CASSHSTDTQYF
TRBV6-5	TRBD1	TRBJ1-2	-	TGTGCCAGCAGTCCGAAGGGGGCAGTAGGGGGCTACACCTTC	CASSPKGAVGGYTF
TRBV7-9	-	TRBJ1-2	-	TGTGCCAGCAGTCCTCCCAGGGGTCCCAACTCAAACTATGGCTACACCTTC	CASSPPRGPNSNYGYTF
TRBV28	TRBD2	TRBJ2-1	-	TGTGCCAGCAGTTTAAGACTAGCGGGAGGTGAAAAGCAGTTCTTC	CASSLRLAGGEKQFF
TRBV28	-	TRBJ1-6	-	TGTGCCAGCAGTTTAGATGGTCCAGGAAAAAGAAATTCACCCCTCCACTTT	CASSLDGPGKRNSPLHF
TRBV5-6	-	TRBJ2-1	-	TGTGCCAGCAGCTTAGACGGGAACTCCTACAATGAGCAGTTCTTC	CASSLDGNSYNEQFF
TRBV11-2	TRBD2	TRBJ2-7	-	TGTGCCAGCAGCAAGCGGGGGTACTACGAGCAGTACTTC	CASSKRGYYEQYF
TRBV5-4	-	TRBJ1-5	-	TGTGCCAGCAGCTTGGATGGTCAGCCCCAGCATTTT	CASSLDGQPQHF
TRBV5-6	-	TRBJ1-1	-	TGTGCCAGCAGCTTGGCTACCCGACCCGAGGCTGAAGCTTTCTTT	CASSLATRPEAEAFF
TRBV5-1	TRBD1	TRBJ1-1	few	TGCGCCAGCAGCTTTGTTACAGGGGGCACTGAAGCTTTCTTT	CASSFVTGGTEAFF
TRBV6-4	TRBD2	TRBJ2-1	-	TGTGCCAGCAGTACACTAGCGGGGGGGCCTAGGTCCTACAATGAGCAGTTCTTC	CASSTLAGGPRSYNEQFF
TRBV29-1	-	TRBJ1-5	-	TGCAGCGTTGGGACAGCGAGCAATCAGCCCCAGCATTTT	CSVGTASNQPQHF
TRBV19	-	TRBJ1-6	-	TGTGCCAGTAAGCAGGGGAATGATTCACCCCTCCACTTT	CASKQGNDSPLHF
TRBV6-5	TRBD2	TRBJ2-1	-	TGTGCCAGCAGTAGAACTAGCGGGTCTTACAATGAGCAGTTCTTC	CASSRTSGSYNEQFF
TRBV2	TRBD1	TRBJ1-5	few	TGTGCCAGCAGTGGACAGGGAGCGTATCAGCCCCAGCATTTT	CASSGQGAYQPQHF
TRBV2	TRBD1	TRBJ1-2	-	TGTGCCAGCAGCCGGCCGGGACAGGGCCATGGCTACACCTTC	CASSRPGQGHGYTF
TRBV14	-	TRBJ1-1	-	TGTGCCAGCAGTTCAACTTATCAAGCTGAAGCTTTCTTT	CASSSTYQAEAFF
TRBV20-1	-	TRBJ2-7	-	TGCAGTGCCGATAGCAGGGAGCAGTACTTC	CSADSREQYF
TRBV4-1	-	TRBJ1-2	-	TGCGCCAGCAGCCGGCAGCTGAGGGCAGACTATGGCTACACCTTC	CASSRQLRADYGYTF
TRBV7-9	TRBD1	TRBJ2-3	-	TGTGCCAGCAGCCCGTCATACAGGGGGCGGTCTAGCACAGATACGCAGTATTTT	CASSPSYRGRSSTDTQYF
TRBV9	-	TRBJ1-2	-	TGTGCCAGCAGCGTAAAATCCGGGACGCATGGCTACACCTTC	CASSVKSGTHGYTF
TRBV6-1	-	TRBJ2-1	-	TGTGCCAGCAGTGATCTGGGGGGCGCTTACAATGAGCAGTTCTTC	CASSDLGGAYNEQFF
TRBV6-1	TRBD2	TRBJ2-7	-	TGTGCCAGCAGTGGAAATGGACTAGCGGTTCCCTACGAGCAGTACTTC	CASSGNGLAVPYEQYF
TRBV12-5	-	TRBJ1-2	once	TGTGCTAGTGGTTTGGGGGGCGCGATGGGGGGCTACACCTTC	CASGLGGAMGGYTF
TRBV7-3	-	TRBJ2-3	-	TGTGCCAGCAGCTCCTCGGCCGGACAGCCAGATACGCAGTATTTT	CASSSSAGQPDTQYF
TRBV6-1	-	TRBJ2-3	few	TGTGCCAGCAGGTTCCTGCAGGGAATCCCAGATACGCAGTATTTT	CASRFLQGIPDTQYF
TRBV7-9	-	TRBJ1-1	-	TGTGCCAGCAGCTTAGGTCCCGGGGGAAGAGCTGAAGCTTTCTTT	CASSLGPGGRAEAFF
TRBV29-1	TRBD2	TRBJ2-6	few	TGCAGCACTCGGGAGGGAACCTCTGGGGCCAACGTCCTGACTTTC	CSTREGTSGANVLTF
TRBV5-1	TRBD2	TRBJ2-1	-	TGCGCCAGCAGTAACGGGGGGGCCTATGAGCAGTTCTTC	CASSNGGAYEQFF
TRBV5-1	-	TRBJ2-7	-	TGCGCCAGCAGCTTGGCGTTTAATGCCCCCCGGGCTGACGAGCAGTACTTC	CASSLAFNAPRADEQYF
TRBV7-6	-	TRBJ1-2	-	TGTGCCAGCAGCGCCTTTGGAGGGGCCGGTGGCTACACCTTC	CASSAFGGAGGYTF
TRBV5-1	-	TRBJ2-2	few	TGCGCCAGCAGCTTGGGTCACACCGGGGAGCTGTTTTTT	CASSLGHTGELFF
TRBV2	-	TRBJ2-1	-	TGTGCCAGCACCCAGGGGGCGCGGGGGGAGCAGTTCTTC	CASTQGARGEQFF
TRBV5-4	TRBD1	TRBJ1-1	-	TGTGCCAGCAGCTTGGGGACAGGGTCCGCAGGAGAAGCTTTCTTT	CASSLGTGSAGEAFF
TRBV5-1	-	TRBJ2-3	-	TGCGCCAGCAGCTTACAGGGAGCAACGCAGTATTTT	CASSLQGATQYF
TRBV5-6	TRBD1	TRBJ2-1	-	TGTGCCAGCAGCTTGGTAGCAGGGGGCTTGTTCTTC	CASSLVAGGLFF
TRBV10-3	TRBD1	TRBJ1-2	-	TGTGCCATCAGTGAGTCACGGACAGGGGCAGCCCCTGGAGGCTACACCTTC	CAISESRTGAAPGGYTF